This TCR beta chain was identified in a study of vaccination effects on CD4 cells after COVID-19. Study-level findings and limits: Whether induced by infection or by vaccine, clones showed marked clonal contraction late after vaccination.

Subsequent to roughly 9 days of culture, CD4+ T cells were isolated. Everyone in the study got two shots of either the BNT162b2 or mRNA-1273 vaccine. In the cultures, half the medium was exchanged for IL-2 medium on days 3 and 7. Concerning this clone: Its cognate antigen is unknown.

TCRdb's copy holds only in-frame clones and misses some; the assay was immunoSEQ multiplex PCR. The sample holds around 66,000 clones, roughly 74% seen once. Germline CDR1 MNHEY, CDR2 SMNVEV (reference sequence). Deletions cut 3 bases from V and 4 bases from J, with 12 bases between. The CDR3 is made up of 14 amino acids. This TCR was recovered from a human donor who received a COVID-19 vaccine. The sample here was CD4+ T cells from PBMCs cultured without peptide, taken after COVID-19 vaccination. The chain uses TRBV27 and TRBJ1-2; possibly TRBD1 for D (5 bases). The CDR3 sequence: CASSFGTGGYGYTF. CDR3 DNA: TGTGCCAGCAGTTTCGGTACAGGAGGCTATGGCTACACCTTC.